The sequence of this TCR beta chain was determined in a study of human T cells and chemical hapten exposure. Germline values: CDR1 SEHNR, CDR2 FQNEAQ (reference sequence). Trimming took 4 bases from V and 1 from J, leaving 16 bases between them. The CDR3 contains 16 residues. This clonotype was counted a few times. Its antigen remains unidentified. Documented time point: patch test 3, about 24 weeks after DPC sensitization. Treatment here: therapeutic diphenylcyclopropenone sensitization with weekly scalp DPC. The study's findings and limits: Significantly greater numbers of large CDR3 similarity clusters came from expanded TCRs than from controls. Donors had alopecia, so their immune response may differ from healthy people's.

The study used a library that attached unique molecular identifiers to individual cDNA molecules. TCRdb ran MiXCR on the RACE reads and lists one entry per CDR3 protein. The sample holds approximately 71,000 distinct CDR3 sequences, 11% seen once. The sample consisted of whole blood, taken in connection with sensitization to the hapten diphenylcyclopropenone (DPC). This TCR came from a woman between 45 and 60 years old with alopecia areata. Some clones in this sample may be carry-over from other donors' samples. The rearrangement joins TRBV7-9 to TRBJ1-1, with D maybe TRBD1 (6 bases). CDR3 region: CASSSGTPRRNTEAFF. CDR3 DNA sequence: TGTGCCAGCAGCTCCGGGACACCTAGAAGGAACACTGAAGCTTTCTTT.